A selection of T cell receptor beta chains follows, all from one sample in a study of cytomegalovirus exposure and HLA in healthy donors. Libraries were prepared by immunoSEQ multiplex PCR; TCRdb keeps only in-frame clonotypes and omits some of them. The repertoire consists of 97,000 or so clones, with approximately 82% occurring once and the leading ten covering just over 2.5%. Sequencing was carried out using PBMCs. The receptors originated from a man aged 35-49 years in good health and CMV-seronegative. Each CDR3 is given with its conserved first and last residue. D genes are given only for firm matches. Size is omitted from some rows. Given values are once, few, many or a class for expanded clones.

CASRKDRGWGNEQFF TGTGCCAGTCGTAAAGACAGGGGATGGGGCAATGAGCAGTTCTTC TRBV6-1 . TRBJ2-1 15 TRBD1
CASSSYYEQYF TGTGCCAGCAGTTCTTACTACGAGCAGTACTTC TRBV5-6 . TRBJ2-7 11 .
CASSGEGGEAFF TGTGCCAGCAGCGGGGAGGGGGGAGAAGCTTTCTTT TRBV5-5 . TRBJ1-1 12 .
CASGHLYGYTF TGTGCCAGCGGGCACCTCTATGGCTACACCTTC TRBV9 . TRBJ1-2 11 .
CASSQDRVHEQFF TGTGCCAGCAGTCAGGACAGGGTCCATGAGCAGTTCTTC TRBV6-5 . TRBJ2-1 13 TRBD1
CASSLVGLIWETQYF TGTGCCAGCAGCTTAGTAGGACTTATCTGGGAGACCCAGTACTTC TRBV7-9 . TRBJ2-5 15 .
CASSSDIRNVDEQFF TGCGCCAGCAGCTCTGACATTAGGAATGTGGATGAGCAGTTCTTC TRBV5-1 . TRBJ2-1 15 .
CASSFHTTDASYNEQFF TGTGCCAGCAGCTTCCACACGACTGATGCGTCCTACAATGAGCAGTTCTTC TRBV5-8 . TRBJ2-1 17 .
CASSLSGGPTDTQYF TGTGCCAGCAGCTTGAGCGGGGGACCCACAGATACGCAGTATTTT TRBV13 . TRBJ2-3 15 TRBD2
CSVARTGKNEKLFF TGCAGCGTTGCCCGGACAGGGAAGAATGAAAAACTGTTTTTT TRBV29-1 . TRBJ1-4 14 TRBD1
CASRETGVLEKLFF TGTGCCAGCAGAGAGACAGGGGTCTTGGAAAAACTGTTTTTT TRBV2 . TRBJ1-4 14 TRBD1
CASSRSNYGYTF TGTGCCAGCAGCCGCAGTAACTATGGCTACACCTTC TRBV14 . TRBJ1-2 12 .
CASSLFPSYEQYF TGTGCCAGCAGCTTGTTTCCCAGCTACGAGCAGTACTTC TRBV5-6 . TRBJ2-7 13 .
CASSLTGSGGVSNEQFF TGTGCCAGCAGCTTAACGGGTAGCGGGGGGGTTAGCAATGAGCAGTTCTTC TRBV7-3 few TRBJ2-1 17 TRBD2
CASSLGQNQPQHF TGCGCCAGCAGCTTGGGACAGAATCAGCCCCAGCATTTT TRBV5-1 . TRBJ1-5 13 .
CAWRRTGGMTFF TGTGCCTGGAGACGGACAGGGGGCATGACTTTCTTT TRBV30 . TRBJ1-1 12 TRBD1
CASSLETGSYEQYF TGTGCCAGCAGCTTGGAGACAGGGTCCTACGAGCAGTACTTC TRBV5-6 . TRBJ2-7 14 TRBD1
CAWSVQAGNGYTF TGTGCCTGGAGTGTACAGGCTGGGAATGGCTACACCTTC TRBV30 few TRBJ1-2 13 .
CASSPRRNQPQHF TGTGCCAGCAGCCCGCGTCGGAATCAGCCCCAGCATTTT TRBV11-2 . TRBJ1-5 13 .
CAWLGGQLNTEAFF TGTGCCTGGCTCGGCGGACAATTGAACACTGAAGCTTTCTTT TRBV30 . TRBJ1-1 14 .
CASSQASGPPQGDTQYF TGCGCCAGCAGCCAAGCTAGCGGGCCCCCGCAGGGAGATACGCAGTATTTT TRBV4-3 . TRBJ2-3 17 TRBD2
CASSVERLSPQFF TGTGCCAGCAGCGTCGAACGACTGAGTCCGCAGTTCTTC TRBV9 . TRBJ2-1 13 .
CASSQGPNIQYF TGTGCCAGCAGCCAGGGGCCAAACATTCAGTACTTC TRBV2 . TRBJ2-4 12 .
CASSEMYSNQPQHF TGTGCCAGCTCCGAGATGTATAGCAATCAGCCCCAGCATTTT TRBV2 . TRBJ1-5 14 .
CASSQEDRGGYGYTF TGTGCCAGCAGTCAGGAGGACAGGGGAGGATATGGCTACACCTTC TRBV2 . TRBJ1-2 15 TRBD1
CASSLVAGGTDTQYF TGTGCCAGCAGCTTAGTAGCGGGGGGGACAGATACGCAGTATTTT TRBV7-2 . TRBJ2-3 15 TRBD2
CASSLTFSGYSNQPQHF TGTGCCAGCAGCTTAACTTTCTCGGGGTATAGCAATCAGCCCCAGCATTTT TRBV7-8 few TRBJ1-5 17 .
CAWSRGQILSNQPQHF TGTGCCTGGAGTCGTGGGCAGATCCTTAGCAATCAGCCCCAGCATTTT TRBV30 once TRBJ1-5 16 .
CASSLGAQARTDTQYF TGTGCCAGCAGCTTAGGTGCACAGGCCCGCACAGATACGCAGTATTTT TRBV7-6 . TRBJ2-3 16 .
CSSSFAGSPQHF TGTTCCAGCAGCTTCGCGGGTTCTCCCCAGCATTTT TRBV7-9 . TRBJ1-5 12 .
CASSPTGAFNQPQHF TGTGCCAGCAGTCCGACAGGGGCTTTCAATCAGCCCCAGCATTTT TRBV6-5 once TRBJ1-5 15 TRBD1
CASSLGTGSRPNEKLFF TGTGCCAGCAGCTTGGGGACAGGGTCGAGGCCTAATGAAAAACTGTTTTTT TRBV7-9 . TRBJ1-4 17 TRBD1
CASSQGLAWETQYF TGCGCCAGCAGCCAGGGACTAGCGTGGGAGACCCAGTACTTC TRBV4-1 . TRBJ2-5 14 TRBD2
CASSEAGLADTQYF TGTGCCAGCAGTGAGGCAGGTCTGGCAGATACGCAGTATTTT TRBV25-1 . TRBJ2-3 14 .
CASSPGLAGGGGADTQYF TGTGCCAGCAGCCCAGGACTAGCGGGGGGCGGGGGAGCAGATACGCAGTATTTT TRBV5-6 . TRBJ2-3 18 TRBD2